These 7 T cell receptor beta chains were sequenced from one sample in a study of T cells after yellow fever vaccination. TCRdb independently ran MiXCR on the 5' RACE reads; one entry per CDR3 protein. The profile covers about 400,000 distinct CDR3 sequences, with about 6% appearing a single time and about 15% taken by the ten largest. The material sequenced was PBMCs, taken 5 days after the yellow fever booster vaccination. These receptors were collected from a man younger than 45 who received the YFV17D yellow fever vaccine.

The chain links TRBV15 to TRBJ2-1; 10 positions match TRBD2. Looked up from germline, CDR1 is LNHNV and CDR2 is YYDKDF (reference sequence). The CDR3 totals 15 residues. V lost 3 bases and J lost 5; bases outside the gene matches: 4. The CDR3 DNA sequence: TGTGCCACCAGCAGGAGGACTAGCGGCCACAATGAGCAGTTCTTC. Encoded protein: CATSRRTSGHNEQFF.

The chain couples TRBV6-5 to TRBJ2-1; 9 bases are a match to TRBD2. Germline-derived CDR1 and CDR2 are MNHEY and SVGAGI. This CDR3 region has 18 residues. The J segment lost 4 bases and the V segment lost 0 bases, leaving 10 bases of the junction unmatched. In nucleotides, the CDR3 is TGTGCCAGCAGTTACTCCCCGCCGGCTAGCGGGGTTTACAATGAGCAGTTCTTC. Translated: CASSYSPPASGVYNEQFF.

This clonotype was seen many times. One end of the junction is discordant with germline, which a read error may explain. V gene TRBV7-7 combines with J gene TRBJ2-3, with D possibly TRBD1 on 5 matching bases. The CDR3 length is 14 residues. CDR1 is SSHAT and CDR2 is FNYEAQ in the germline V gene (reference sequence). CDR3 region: CASSTGFSTDTQYF. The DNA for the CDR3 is TGTGCTAGCAGCACAGGTTTTAGCACAGATACGCAGTATTTT.

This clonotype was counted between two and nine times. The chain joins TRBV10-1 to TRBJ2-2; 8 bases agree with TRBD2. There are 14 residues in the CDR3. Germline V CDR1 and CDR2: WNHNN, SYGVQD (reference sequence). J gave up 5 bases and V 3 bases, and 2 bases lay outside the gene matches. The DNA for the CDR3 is TGCGCCAGCAGTGATAGCGGGGCGACCGGGGAGCTGTTTTTT. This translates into CASSDSGATGELFF.

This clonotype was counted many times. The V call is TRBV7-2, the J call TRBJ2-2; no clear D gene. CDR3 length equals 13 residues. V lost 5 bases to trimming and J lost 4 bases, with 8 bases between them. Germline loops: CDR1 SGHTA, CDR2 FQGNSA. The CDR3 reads CASSPKLTGELFF. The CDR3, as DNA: TGTGCCAGCAGCCCTAAACTCACCGGGGAGCTGTTTTTT.

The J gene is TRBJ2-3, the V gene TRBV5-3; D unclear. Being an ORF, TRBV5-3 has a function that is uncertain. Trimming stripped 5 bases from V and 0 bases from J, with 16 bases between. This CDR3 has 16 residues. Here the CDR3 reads CARSHSRITSTDTQYF. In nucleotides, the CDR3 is TGTGCCAGAAGTCATTCCCGAATTACTAGCACAGATACGCAGTATTTT.

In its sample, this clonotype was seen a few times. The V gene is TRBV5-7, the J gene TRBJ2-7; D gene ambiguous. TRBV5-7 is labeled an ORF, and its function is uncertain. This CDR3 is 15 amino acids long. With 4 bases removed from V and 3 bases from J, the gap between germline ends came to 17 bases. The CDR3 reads CASSPDGRIDYEQYF. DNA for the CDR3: TGTGCCAGCAGCCCGGACGGACGAATCGACTACGAGCAGTACTTC.